A single sample gave rise to the 18 T cell receptor beta chains below, sequenced in a study of blood T cell repertoires in COVID-19. The data were produced by immunoSEQ multiplex PCR, yet TCRdb's version contains in-frame clones alone and is incomplete. In the table there are about 140,000 clones, over 80% of which are singletons. Sequencing used peripheral blood. These receptors were collected from a human donor in a cohort sampled during active COVID-19.

This chain connects TRBV7-9 to TRBJ2-2, with D possibly TRBD2 on 6 matching bases. The CDR3 length is 16 residues. CDR1 and CDR2 from the germline V gene are SEHNR and FQNEAQ (reference sequence). V was clipped by 1 base and J by 1 base, with 10 bases between them. CDR3: CASSLEGRKNTGELFF. The CDR3 DNA is TGTGCCAGCAGCTTAGAAGGGAGGAAGAACACCGGGGAGCTGTTTTTT.

This rearrangement joins TRBV19 to TRBJ1-4; TRBD1 agrees at 9 bases. Germline lookup yields CDR1 LNHDA and CDR2 SQIVND (reference sequence). The CDR3 totals 14 residues. V gave up 7 bases and J gave up 7 bases; unmatched junction bases: 7. CDR3 DNA sequence: TGTGCCAGTAATCCACAGGGGGCGCTTGAAAAACTGTTTTTT. It encodes CASNPQGALEKLFF. Full variable domain (outside the CDR3, taken from reference TRBV19 and TRBJ1-4): DGGITQSPKYLFRKEGQNVTLSCEQNLNHDAMYWYRQDPGQGLRLIYYSQIVNDFQKGDIAEGYSVSREKKESFPLTVTSAQKNPTAFYLCASNPQGALEKLFFGSGTQLSVL.

The chain couples TRBV5-4 to TRBJ2-3; 9 bases are a match to TRBD2. The J segment lost 4 bases and the V segment lost 6 bases, leaving 9 bases of the junction unmatched. Germline CDR1 is SGHNT and CDR2 is YYREEE (reference sequence). The CDR3 has 15 amino acids. The CDR3 loop reads CASTTGGRAADTQYF. For the CDR3, the DNA is TGTGCCAGCACCACTGGCGGGAGGGCCGCAGATACGCAGTATTTT.

The chain couples TRBV18 to TRBJ2-3, with 8 bases identical to TRBD1. The V segment lost 6 bases and the J segment 6 bases; nucleotides outside the gene matches: 14. There are 16 residues in the CDR3. The germline gives CDR1 KGHSH, CDR2 LQKENI. CDR3 sequence: CASSRGQGRSADTQYF. The CDR3, as DNA: TGTGCCAGCTCCCGTGGACAGGGAAGGTCGGCCGATACGCAGTATTTT.

The chain links TRBV10-1 to TRBJ1-5; tentative D call: TRBD1 (5 bases). This CDR3 has 17 residues. CDR1 and CDR2 (germline): WNHNN, SYGVQD (reference sequence). The V end was cut by 2 bases, the J end by 6 bases, with 20 bases between. CDR3 DNA: TGCGCCAGCAGTGAGGCGCGGGGGAGGAGATCGGGTCAGCCCCAGCATTTT. Protein product: CASSEARGRRSGQPQHF.

The chain links TRBV6-5 to TRBJ1-6; 7 nucleotides agree with TRBD1. Trimming at V came to 5 bases and at J to 10 bases, leaving 11 bases not matched to a gene. The germline gives CDR1 MNHEY, CDR2 SVGAGI. The CDR3 runs to 15 residues. The CDR3 DNA reads as TGTGCCAGCAGTCTTCTAGGGGGCTCGTGGTCACCCCTCCACTTT. Translated: CASSLLGGSWSPLHF.

The chain links TRBV6-5 to TRBJ2-7; D is unclear. This CDR3 region has 13 residues. The V end lost 3 bases, the J end lost 3 bases, and 9 bases lay between the germline ends. Germline-derived CDR1 and CDR2 are MNHEY and SVGAGI. The CDR3 is CASSYGPLYEQYF. The CDR3 DNA sequence: TGTGCCAGCAGTTATGGGCCGCTCTACGAGCAGTACTTC.

The CDR3 spells CASSQAAGTSGRAQNEQFF. The DNA of the CDR3 is TGCGCCAGCAGCCAAGCGGCCGGGACTAGCGGGAGGGCCCAGAATGAGCAGTTCTTC. The gene calls are TRBV4-1 and TRBJ2-1, with 16 positions matching TRBD2. The trim removed 1 base at V and 7 bases at J, leaving 10 bases unmatched. The CDR3 has 19 residues. Germline CDR1 and CDR2: MGHRA and YSYEKL.

This chain joins TRBV25-1 and TRBJ2-5; 10 bases line up with TRBD1. The CDR3 has 15 amino acids. V lost 5 bases, J lost 4 bases, and 7 bases stayed unmatched. Germline V lookup: CDR1 MGHDK, CDR2 SYGVNS. The CDR3: CASSPGQGVRETQYF. CDR3 coding DNA: TGTGCCAGCAGTCCCGGACAGGGGGTACGAGAGACCCAGTACTTC.

In its sample, this clone was seen a few times. V and J are TRBV5-1 and TRBJ2-1; a weak D match, TRBD2 (6 bases). Trimming removed 7 bases at V and 2 bases at J, with 13 bases between. The CDR3 length is 14 residues. CDR1 is SGHRS and CDR2 is YFSETQ in the germline V gene. CDR3 nucleotide sequence: TGCGCCAGCTACGAGTCGGGAGCCTACAATGAGCAGTTCTTC. Translation gives CASYESGAYNEQFF.

The V and J genes are TRBV6-6 and TRBJ2-1, with 11 bases identical to TRBD2. This CDR3 has 23 residues. With V trimmed by 5 bases and J by 5 bases, 29 bases remained unmatched. The germline V gene has CDR1 MNHNY and CDR2 SVGAGI (reference sequence). CDR3 protein: CASSPRVRGSGRAWGKEHNEQFF. Written as DNA, the CDR3 is TGTGCCAGCAGTCCCCGGGTCCGAGGTAGCGGGAGGGCCTGGGGGAAGGAGCACAATGAGCAGTTCTTC.

The chain joins TRBV29-1 to TRBJ1-4; D gene ambiguous. Trimming cost V 4 bases and J 0 bases, with 9 bases left between them. The CDR3 contains 14 residues. Germline V gene data show CDR1 as SQVTM and CDR2 as ANQGSEA. The CDR3 loop reads CSVALGATNEKLFF. The CDR3 nucleotides read TGCAGCGTTGCTTTGGGCGCAACTAATGAAAAACTGTTTTTT.

V and J are TRBV6-5 and TRBJ2-7, with D possibly matching TRBD1 (6 bases). V lost 2 bases and J 4 bases, leaving 18 bases between the germline ends. The length of the CDR3 is 16 residues. The V gene's germline CDR1 is MNHEY and CDR2 SVGAGI. CDR3 loop: CASSYRTIGRGYEQYF. The CDR3, as DNA: TGTGCCAGCAGTTACAGGACCATTGGCAGGGGATACGAGCAGTACTTC.

The rearrangement links TRBV20-1 to TRBJ1-1, with D perhaps matching TRBD1 (6 bases). Looked up from germline, CDR1 is DFQATT and CDR2 is SNEGSKA (reference sequence). The CDR3 contains 16 residues. V lost 3 bases to trimming and J lost 6 bases, with 23 bases between them. The CDR3 protein is CSASKRGYRLNSEAFF. DNA of the CDR3: TGCAGTGCTAGTAAGAGGGGGTATCGTTTGAATTCTGAAGCTTTCTTT.

The V gene is TRBV6-1, the J gene TRBJ2-2; 9 positions agree with TRBD2. The CDR3 has 18 amino acids. CDR1 is MNHNS and CDR2 is SASEGT in the germline V gene. V trimming: 2 bases; J trimming: 1 base; junction bases outside the gene matches: 8. DNA of the CDR3: TGTGCCAGCAGTGAATCCCCCCCGACTAGCGGGAACACCGGGGAGCTGTTTTTT. Its translation: CASSESPPTSGNTGELFF.

This chain joins TRBV5-1 and TRBJ1-5, with a tentative D call TRBD1 (5 bases). This CDR3 is 14 amino acids long. Deletions cut 4 bases from V and 7 bases from J, with 15 bases between. The germline gives CDR1 SGHRS, CDR2 YFSETQ. The CDR3 DNA reads TGCGCCAGCAGCCCAGCGGGGGGTGGACAGCCCCAGCATTTT. This sequence encodes CASSPAGGGQPQHF.

This sequence joins TRBV6-2 or TRBV6-3 and TRBJ2-7; possibly TRBD1 for D (5 bases). CDR1 is MNHEY and CDR2 is SVGEGT in the germline V gene. V dropped 4 bases and J dropped 0 bases, with 10 bases sitting between them. This CDR3 contains 14 residues. The CDR3 nucleotides read TGTGCCAGCAGTTGGGGCCGGAGCTCCTACGAGCAGTACTTC. Protein: CASSWGRSSYEQYF.

The chain couples TRBV5-5 to TRBJ2-3; D perhaps matches TRBD1 (6 bases). The CDR3 sequence is 14 residues long. From germline, CDR1 is SGHKS and CDR2 YYEKEE (reference sequence). Trimming stripped 7 bases from V and 2 bases from J, with 14 bases between. Here the CDR3 reads CASLRGTITDTQYF. The CDR3 bases are TGTGCCAGCTTGAGGGGGACCATCACAGATACGCAGTATTTT.